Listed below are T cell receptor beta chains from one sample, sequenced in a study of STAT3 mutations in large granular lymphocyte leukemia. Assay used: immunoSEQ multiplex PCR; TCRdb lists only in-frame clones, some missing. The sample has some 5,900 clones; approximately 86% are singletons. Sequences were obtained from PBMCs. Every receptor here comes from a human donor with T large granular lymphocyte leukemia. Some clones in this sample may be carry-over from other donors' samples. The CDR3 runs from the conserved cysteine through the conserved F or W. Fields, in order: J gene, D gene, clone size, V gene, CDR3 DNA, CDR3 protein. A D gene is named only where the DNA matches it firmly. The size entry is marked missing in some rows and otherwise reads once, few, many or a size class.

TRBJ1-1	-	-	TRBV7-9	TGTGCCAGCAGCTGGGGTAGTGACACTGAAGCTTTCTTT	CASSWGSDTEAFF
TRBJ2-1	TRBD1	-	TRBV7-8	TGTGCCAGCAGCTTAGGCGGACAGGGGGCGAAACCCTACAATGAGCAGTTCTTC	CASSLGGQGAKPYNEQFF
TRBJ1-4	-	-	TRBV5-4	TGTGCCAGCAGCTTGCGATCAGGGAGTGAAAAACTGTTTTTT	CASSLRSGSEKLFF
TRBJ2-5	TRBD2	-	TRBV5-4	TGTGCCAGCAGCTTGGAGGGTCGGGCTAGCGGGAGCCGAGGAGCCCAGTACTTC	CASSLEGRASGSRGAQYF
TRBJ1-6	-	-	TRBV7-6	TGTGCCAGCAGCTTACAGGGAAGTGGACCCCTCCACTTT	CASSLQGSGPLHF
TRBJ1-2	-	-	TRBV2	TGTGCCAGCAGTGAACTCGGGGCAGACGGAAACTATGGCTACACCTTC	CASSELGADGNYGYTF
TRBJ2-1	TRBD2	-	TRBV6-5	TGTGCCAGCAGGTTCAAGGCGGGAGGAGTCAATGAGCAGTTCTTC	CASRFKAGGVNEQFF
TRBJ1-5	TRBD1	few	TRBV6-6	TGTGCCAGCAGACCCGGGACAGGGGTCGGCCAGCCCCAGCATTTT	CASRPGTGVGQPQHF
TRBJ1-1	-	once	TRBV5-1	TGCGCCAGCAGCTTGGGGGGGGGCGGCAGTTCGGTGAACACTGAAGCTTTCTTT	CASSLGGGGSSVNTEAFF
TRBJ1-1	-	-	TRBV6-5	TGTGCCAGCAGTGCGACGCCCGGGAACACTGAAGCTTTCTTT	CASSATPGNTEAFF
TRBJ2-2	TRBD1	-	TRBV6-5	TGTGCCAGCAGTTATTATCAGGGGGCAAACGGGGAGCTGTTTTTT	CASSYYQGANGELFF
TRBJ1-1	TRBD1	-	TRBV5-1	TGCGCCAGCAGCACATCCGGACAGGCGGCTGAAGCTTTCTTT	CASSTSGQAAEAFF
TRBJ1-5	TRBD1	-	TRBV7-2	TGTGCCAGCAGTTGGGACAGCTTCAATCAGCCCCAGCATTTT	CASSWDSFNQPQHF
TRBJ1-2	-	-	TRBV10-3	TGTGCCATCAGTGAGATTCGGGGCTACACCTTC	CAISEIRGYTF
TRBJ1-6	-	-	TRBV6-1	TGTGCCAGCAGCGAAGGCTCTAATAGTAATTCACCCCTCCACTTT	CASSEGSNSNSPLHF
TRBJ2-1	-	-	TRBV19	TGTGCCAGTAGTATAGCTGGAGAGCAGTTCTTC	CASSIAGEQFF
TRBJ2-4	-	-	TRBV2	TGTGCCAGCAGAAACAGGGTGACCAAAAACATTCAGTACTTC	CASRNRVTKNIQYF
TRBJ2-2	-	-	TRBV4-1	TGCGCCAGCAGCCAAGTAATGCTGGGGGGCGCATCCCGACCTTCCCCGCTGTTTTTT	CASSQVMLGGASRPSPLFF
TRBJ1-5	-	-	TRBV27	TGTGCCAGCAGTCCCCAGTCCGGGTCAAATCAGCCCCAGCATTTT	CASSPQSGSNQPQHF
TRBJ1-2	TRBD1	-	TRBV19	TGTGCCAGTAGTCTTCCAGGGGGAAAGGACTATGGCTACACCTTC	CASSLPGGKDYGYTF
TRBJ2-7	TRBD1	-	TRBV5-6	TGTGCCAGCAGAACCGGGACAGGGGGCCTCGAGCAGTACTTC	CASRTGTGGLEQYF
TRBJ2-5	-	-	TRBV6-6	TGTGCCAGCGGGGGCTGGGGGTCCGAGACCCAGTACTTC	CASGGWGSETQYF
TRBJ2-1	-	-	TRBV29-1	TGCAGCGTTGAAATGAGGGGCACCAATGAGCAGTTCTTC	CSVEMRGTNEQFF
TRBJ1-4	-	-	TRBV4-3	TGCGCCAGCAGCCTGGGTCCTGGGACCGGAGGGAGTGAAAAACTGTTTTTT	CASSLGPGTGGSEKLFF
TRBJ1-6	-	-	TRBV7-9	TGTGCCAGCAGCTTAGATGGGGGGCTATCACCCCTCCACTTT	CASSLDGGLSPLHF
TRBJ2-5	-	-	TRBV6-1	TGTGCCAGCAGCGCCCAGGGGGGCATTTCGGAGACCCAGTACTTC	CASSAQGGISETQYF
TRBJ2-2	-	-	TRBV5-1	TGCGCCAGCAGCTCGCAGGGAGTTCAGGGGCTCACCGGGGAGCTGTTTTTT	CASSSQGVQGLTGELFF
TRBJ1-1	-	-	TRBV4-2	TGTGCCAGCAGCCAAGATCACGGGCAGGGAGGAACTGAAGCTTTCTTT	CASSQDHGQGGTEAFF
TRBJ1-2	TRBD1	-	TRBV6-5	TGTGCCAGCACCTCGGGACAGAGCTATGGCTACACCTTC	CASTSGQSYGYTF